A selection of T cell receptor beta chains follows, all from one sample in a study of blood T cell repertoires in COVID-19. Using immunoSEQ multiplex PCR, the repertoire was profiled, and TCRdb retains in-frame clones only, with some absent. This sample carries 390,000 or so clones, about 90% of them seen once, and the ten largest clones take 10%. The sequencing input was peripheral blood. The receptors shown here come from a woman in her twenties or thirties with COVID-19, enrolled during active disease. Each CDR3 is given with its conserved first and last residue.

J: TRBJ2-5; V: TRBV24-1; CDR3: CATSEANSYQETQYF
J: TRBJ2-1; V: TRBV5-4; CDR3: CASSLRQGAYNEQFF
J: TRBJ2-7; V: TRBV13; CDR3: CASSIQGASYEQYF
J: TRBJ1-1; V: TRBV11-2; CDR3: CASSLGLEAFF
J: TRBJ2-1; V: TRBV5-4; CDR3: CASSLGLAGGNEQFF
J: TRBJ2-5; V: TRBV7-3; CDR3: CASSLKHGLAVQETQYF
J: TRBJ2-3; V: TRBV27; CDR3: CASSLRLDRGGDTQYF
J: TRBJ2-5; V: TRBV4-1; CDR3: CASSPHPSSGYQETQYF
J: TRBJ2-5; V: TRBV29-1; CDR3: CSGVDRWAGETQYF
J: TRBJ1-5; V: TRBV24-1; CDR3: CATSDSREPNQPQHF
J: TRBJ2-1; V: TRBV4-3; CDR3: CASSQDGGSSYNEQFF
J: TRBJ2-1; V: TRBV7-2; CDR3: CASSARTTGSHNEQFF
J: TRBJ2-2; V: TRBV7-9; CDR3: CASRKAGDRTGSGRELFF
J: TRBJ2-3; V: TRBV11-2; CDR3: CASSLGGRASDTQYF
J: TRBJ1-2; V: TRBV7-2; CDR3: CASSFRQGNGYTF
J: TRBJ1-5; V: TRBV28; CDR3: CAGKPDRGGNQPQHF
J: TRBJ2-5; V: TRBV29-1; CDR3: CSVVRLAGAVETQYF
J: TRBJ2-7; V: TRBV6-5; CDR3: CASSTPVASYEQYF
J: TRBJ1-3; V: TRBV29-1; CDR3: CSARDRGSGNTIYF
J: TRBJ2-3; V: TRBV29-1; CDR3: CSVERASGVPPDTQYF
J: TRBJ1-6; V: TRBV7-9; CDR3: CASSPSNAGGYNSPLHF
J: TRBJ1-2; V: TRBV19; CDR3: CASSASDYYTF
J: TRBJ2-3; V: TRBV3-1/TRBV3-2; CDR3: CASSRYLAGGPTDTQYF
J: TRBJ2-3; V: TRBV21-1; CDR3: CASSKSPMTSGRFTDTQYF
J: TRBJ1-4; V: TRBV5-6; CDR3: CASPPQGQANEKLFF
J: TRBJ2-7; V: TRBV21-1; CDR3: CASSISGSYEQYF
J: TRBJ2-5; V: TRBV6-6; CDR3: CASSYFPGQGGETQYF
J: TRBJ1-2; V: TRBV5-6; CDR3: CASSPTGVGYTF
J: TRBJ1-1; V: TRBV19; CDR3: CASSIEGRTEAFF
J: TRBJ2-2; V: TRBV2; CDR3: CASRKRVQNTGELFF
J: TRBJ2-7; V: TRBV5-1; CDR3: CASRSHYEQYF
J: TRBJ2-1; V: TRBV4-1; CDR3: CASSQVGRARNEQFF
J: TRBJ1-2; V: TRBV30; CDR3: CAWVGTGTGGFNGYTF
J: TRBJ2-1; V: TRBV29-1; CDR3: CSVVGTGARSSYNEQFF
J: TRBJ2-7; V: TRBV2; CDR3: CASSNGASYEQYF
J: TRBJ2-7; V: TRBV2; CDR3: CASGRLTYEQYF
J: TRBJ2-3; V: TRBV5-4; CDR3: CASSLPRQGGDTQYF
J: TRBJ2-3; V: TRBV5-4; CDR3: CASSTQGASTDTQYF
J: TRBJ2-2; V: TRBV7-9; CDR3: CASRLTSGRDSGELFF
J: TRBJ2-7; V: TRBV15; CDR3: CATSRDRVTYEQYF
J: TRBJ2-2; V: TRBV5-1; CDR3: CASSSGNTGELFF